Listed below are T cell receptor beta chains from one sample, sequenced in a study of a mutant IDH1 vaccine in newly diagnosed glioma. Method: immunoSEQ multiplex PCR; TCRdb's copy keeps in-frame clones and lacks some. Altogether 100,000 to 150,000 clones are present, about four fifths being singletons, with the ten largest covering 5.5%. For these TCRs, the target antigens are not known. The specimen comprised PBMCs, sampled from a glioma patient whose treatment included an IDH1 peptide vaccine. These receptors all stem from a man aged 35-49 years with glioma. The conserved cysteine and the conserved F or W are not part of the CDR3 here. Each record gives: J gene, V gene, CDR3 protein.

>TRBJ2-7|TRBV7-2
ASSLAPGTSRSYEQY
>TRBJ1-1|TRBV6-5
ASTLTSGRNEAF
>TRBJ1-2|TRBV6-5
ASSPSFRGNYGYT
>TRBJ1-2|TRBV21-1
ASSFREANYGYT
>TRBJ2-3|TRBV9
ASSGGRVPLDTQY
>TRBJ2-5|TRBV5-1
ASSLEAPPGETQY
>TRBJ2-7|TRBV6-5
ASTGGAYEQY
>TRBJ2-1|TRBV5-1
ASSLTSGGPGF
>TRBJ2-3|TRBV19
ASSITGGRTTTDTQY
>TRBJ2-7|TRBV7-2
ASRPLALRSYEQY
>TRBJ2-7|TRBV7-9
ASSHGQGPYEQY
>.|TRBV6-5
ASSTSGDEQY
>TRBJ2-5|TRBV13
ASSFQTGTQY
>TRBJ1-2|TRBV4-1
ASSQDPGQGPNYGYT
>TRBJ2-7|TRBV19
ASEMRGEDR
>TRBJ1-5|TRBV5-5
ASSLRAEVAQH
>TRBJ2-3|TRBV6-4
ASLTGRTWGSRTDTQY
>TRBJ2-2|TRBV6-5
ASSIRNTGELF
>TRBJ2-7|TRBV6-6
ASSYFAGGSYEQY
>TRBJ2-5|TRBV11-2
ASSLGTSGLDQETQY
>TRBJ1-3|TRBV6-5
ASSPLGNGNTIY
>TRBJ2-5|TRBV2
ASNSWRGGQETQY
>TRBJ1-1|TRBV6-5
ASSYPTNTEAF
>TRBJ1-6|TRBV1
TRTRDRDSPLH
>TRBJ2-1|TRBV10-3
AISESVQVHEQF
>TRBJ2-1|TRBV10-3
AISYSPTSGRAGEQF
>TRBJ2-3|TRBV15
ATSINGRSTDTQY
>TRBJ1-1|TRBV19
ASTLVGEAF
>TRBJ2-7|TRBV7-2
ASSQGPYIHYEQY
>TRBJ2-3|TRBV19
ASSSRRDGSTDTQY
>TRBJ2-3|TRBV7-2
ASRGLAGSTDTQY
>TRBJ2-7|TRBV16
ASSQVTTGSEQY
>TRBJ1-5|TRBV7-2
ASSSDRGLRQPQH
>TRBJ2-2|TRBV5-6
ASNSRAGLAGDGELF
>TRBJ1-5|TRBV18
ASSPSTGKHQPQH
>TRBJ2-7|TRBV27
ASSLRGGPLSYEQY
>TRBJ1-5|TRBV6-1
ASSNQGQGFQPQH
>TRBJ1-1|TRBV10-3
ASNRDQHTEAF
>TRBJ2-1|TRBV7-3
ASSLAGGYNEQF
>TRBJ1-3|TRBV7-2
ASSSTRGTSNTIY
>TRBJ2-1|TRBV29-1
SVELAGGPFLYNEQF
>TRBJ1-2|TRBV28
ASSFPTQGPGGYT
>TRBJ1-2|TRBV14
ASSQDLEGGYT
>TRBJ1-5|TRBV6-5
ASREQGANNQPQH
>TRBJ2-7|TRBV4-2
ASSQVGTGPYEQY
>TRBJ2-3|TRBV6-5
ASSYSGGSGDTQY